This TCR beta chain derives from a study of shared T cell receptors in the human thymus (dated by TCRdb to the early 2020s). Study-level background: The study examined how self-reactive, shared T-cell receptor alpha chains are generated in the human thymus.

CDR1 and CDR2 are read off the germline V gene (reference sequence) as MNHNY and SVGAGI. The junction shows trimming of 6 bases on V and 4 bases on J, plus 10 bases between the germline ends. Spanning cysteine to phenylalanine, the CDR3 consists of 13 amino acids. The DNA shown is the 39-base CDR3, in frame from base 1. The method was the immunoSEQ multiplex PCR assay. The clones in this table, taken by TCRdb from immuneACCESS, are in-frame only. Not every clone is retained; where verified, under half of the shortfall comes from an unresolved V gene, and the cause of the rest is unknown. The sample table holds about 500,000 clones, of which 75% to 85% were seen once. More than 0.01% of the sample goes to the ten largest clones. This clone was picked up a small number of times. The antigen it recognizes is unknown. Qualities for individual bases were not recorded, and no much larger clone is one base off.

This sample also belongs to another study, concerning human thymus T cells. According to the second study: Immunologically healthy infants undergoing open corrective cardiac surgery for congenital heart defects in Finland were used as donors. Thymus tissue was collected as surgical resects that were removed during corrective cardiac surgery. Biased V and J gene segment usage appeared to be present in both thymic and peripheral blood repertoires. The related research reported highly overlapping thymic TCR repertoires among unrelated individuals. The study used roughly 8 infant thymus samples plus four related peripheral blood samples to characterize TCR alpha and beta repertoires. The infant donors were about 7 to 250 days old, and the cohort included several males and two females. After being mechanically released from the tissue, thymocytes were kept at -70 degrees C in pellets of about 8.5-32 million cells. Genomic DNA was extracted from frozen cell pellets with a QIAsymphony instrument. TCRB and TCRAD loci were amplified from a standardized quantity of quality-controlled genomic DNA using the immunoSEQ multiplex PCR assay. Amplicons spanned the V(D)J region at a length sufficient to cover the CDR3 and identify V and J genes. The commercial immunoSEQ service was used to sequence amplicons on an Illumina platform. Primer bias and sequencing errors were corrected using previously described methods, and TCRAD and TCRB definitions followed the IMGT database. immunoSEQ Analyzer 3.0 and VDJTools were used for repertoire analysis, which covered basic statistics, V/J segment usage, diversity estimates, rarefaction and pairwise overlap. Diversity was estimated using the Chao1, ChaoE, Efron-Thisted, Shannon and inverse Simpson indices, and was also estimated on datasets down-sampled to the size of the smallest sample. Repertoire overlap was determined by strict matching of CDR3 nucleotide sequence, V gene and J gene, and Jaccard-based multidimensional scaling clustering was applied. On average, roughly 810,000 unique TCRB clonotypes were obtained from thymus samples, compared with some 84,000 from blood samples.

The sequence derives from a boy under three years old with a congenital heart defect. Donor details come from another sample of the same person, matched by shared clones. The sample taken for sequencing was thymocytes. The chain uses TRBV6-6 and TRBJ1-3; D gene: possibly TRBD1, on 6 matching bases. Here is the DNA: TGTGCCAGCAGAGGGACATCCGGAAACACCATATATTTT. This is translated as CASRGTSGNTIYF.